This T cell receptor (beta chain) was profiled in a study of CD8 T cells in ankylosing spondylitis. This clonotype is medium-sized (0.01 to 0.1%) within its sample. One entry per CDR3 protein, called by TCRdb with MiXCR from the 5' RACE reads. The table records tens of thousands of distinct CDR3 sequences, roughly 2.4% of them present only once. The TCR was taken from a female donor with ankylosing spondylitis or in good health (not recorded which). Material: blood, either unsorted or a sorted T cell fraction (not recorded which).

For the CDR3, the DNA is TGTGCCAGCAGCTGGAAATCGAACACTGAAGCTTTCTTT. This translates into CASSWKSNTEAFF. The V call is TRBV9, the J call TRBJ1-1; D call uncertain. V was trimmed by 4 bases and J by 1 base, leaving 8 bases between them. Germline V gene lookup returns CDR1 SGDLS and CDR2 YYNGEE. This CDR3 region has 13 residues.